This TCR beta chain was profiled in a study of T cells in Graves' hyperthyroidism and ophthalmopathy. The germline CDR1 and CDR2 sequences are DFQATT and SNEGSKA (reference sequence). This CDR3 is built from 16 residues. The germline V and J ends were trimmed by 0 bases and 7 bases, with 16 bases remaining between them. This clonotype is a singleton in its sample. Its antigen is unknown. There were TCR beta CDR3 regions amplified from RNA transcripts. Primed by the HTBI set, a first-round RT-PCR was run on the TCR CDR3. TCRdb analysed the multiplex PCR reads with MiXCR anew, one entry per CDR3 protein. The data contain more than 550,000 distinct CDR3 sequences, about 45% of them seen just once; the ten biggest clones take up less than 9.5%. Uncontrolled infections, other autoimmune diseases, pregnancy or lactation led to exclusion of patients. Together with thyroid ultrasound, orbital computed tomography, serum thyroxine and TRAb, clinical symptoms were used for diagnoses.

General study points: The model anticipated ophthalmopathy a median about 7 months pre-onset. Most thyroid clonotypes with frequency above 0.001 were detected in blood.

This rearrangement joins TRBV20-1 to TRBJ1-6; D remains ambiguous. This receptor was identified in an adult man with Graves' disease, either hyperthyroidism or ophthalmopathy (not recorded which). The sample comprised peripheral blood or thyroid tissue (not recorded which). The CDR3 protein is CSARDERETNNSPLHF. The CDR3 DNA reads as TGCAGTGCTAGAGATGAAAGGGAAACAAACAATTCACCCCTCCACTTT.